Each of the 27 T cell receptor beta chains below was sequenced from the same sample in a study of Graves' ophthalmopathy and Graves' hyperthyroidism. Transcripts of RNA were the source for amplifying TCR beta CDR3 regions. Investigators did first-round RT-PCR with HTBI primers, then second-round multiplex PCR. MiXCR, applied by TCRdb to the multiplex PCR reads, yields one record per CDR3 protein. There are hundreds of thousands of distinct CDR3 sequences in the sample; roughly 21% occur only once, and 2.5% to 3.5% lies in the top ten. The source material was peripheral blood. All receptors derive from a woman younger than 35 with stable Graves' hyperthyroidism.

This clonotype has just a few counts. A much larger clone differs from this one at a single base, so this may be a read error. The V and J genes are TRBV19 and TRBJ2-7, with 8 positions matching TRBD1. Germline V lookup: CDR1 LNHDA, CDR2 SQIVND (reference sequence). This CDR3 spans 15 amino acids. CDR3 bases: TGTGCCAGTGGTATCGCAGGGGGCATGAAGTACGAGCAGTACTTC. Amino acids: CASGIAGGMKYEQYF.

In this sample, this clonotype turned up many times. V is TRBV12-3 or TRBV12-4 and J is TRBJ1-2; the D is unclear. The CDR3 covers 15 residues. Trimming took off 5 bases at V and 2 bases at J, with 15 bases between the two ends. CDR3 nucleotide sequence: TGTGCCAGCAGTACTTCACAGATTTTAAACTATGGCTACACCTTC. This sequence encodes CASSTSQILNYGYTF.

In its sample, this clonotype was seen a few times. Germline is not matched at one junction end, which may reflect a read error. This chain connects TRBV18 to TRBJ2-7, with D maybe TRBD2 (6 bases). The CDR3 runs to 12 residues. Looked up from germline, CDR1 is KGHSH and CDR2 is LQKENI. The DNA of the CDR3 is TGTGCCAGCTCACCACTTCGGGGCGGGATCCTTTTC. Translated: CASSPLRGGILF.

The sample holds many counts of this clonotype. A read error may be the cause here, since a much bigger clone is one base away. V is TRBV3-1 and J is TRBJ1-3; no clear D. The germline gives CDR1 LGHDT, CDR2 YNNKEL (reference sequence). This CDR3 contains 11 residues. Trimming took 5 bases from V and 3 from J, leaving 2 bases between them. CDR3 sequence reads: CASSFGNTIYF. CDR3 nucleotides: TGTGCCAGCAGCTTTGGAAACACCATATATTTT.

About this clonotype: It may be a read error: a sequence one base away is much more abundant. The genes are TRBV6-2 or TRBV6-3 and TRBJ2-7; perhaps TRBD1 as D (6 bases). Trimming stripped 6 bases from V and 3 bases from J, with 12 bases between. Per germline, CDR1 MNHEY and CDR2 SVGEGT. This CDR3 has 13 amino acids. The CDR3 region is CASRQGRGYEQYF. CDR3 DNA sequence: TGTGCCAGCAGACAGGGACGGGGCTACGAGCAGTACTTC.

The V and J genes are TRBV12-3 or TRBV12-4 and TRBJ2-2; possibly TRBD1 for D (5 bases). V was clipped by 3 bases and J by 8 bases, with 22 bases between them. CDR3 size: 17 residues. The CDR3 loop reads CASSFPFGASPRGELFF. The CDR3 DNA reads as TGTGCCAGCAGTTTCCCCTTTGGGGCCTCCCCGCGAGGGGAGCTGTTTTTT.

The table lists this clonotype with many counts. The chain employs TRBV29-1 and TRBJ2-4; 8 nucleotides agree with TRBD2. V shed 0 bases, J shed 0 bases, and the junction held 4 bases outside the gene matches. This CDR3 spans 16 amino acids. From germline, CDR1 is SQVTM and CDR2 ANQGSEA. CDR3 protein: CSVEDREGLAKNIQYF. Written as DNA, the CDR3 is TGCAGCGTTGAAGATCGGGAGGGGTTAGCCAAAAACATTCAGTACTTC.

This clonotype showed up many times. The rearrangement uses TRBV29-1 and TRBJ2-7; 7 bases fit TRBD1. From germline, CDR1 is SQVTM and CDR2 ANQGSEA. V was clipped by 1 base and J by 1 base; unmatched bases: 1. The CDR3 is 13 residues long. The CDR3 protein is CSVEGDSSYEQYF. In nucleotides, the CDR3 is TGCAGCGTTGAAGGGGACAGTTCCTACGAGCAGTACTTC.

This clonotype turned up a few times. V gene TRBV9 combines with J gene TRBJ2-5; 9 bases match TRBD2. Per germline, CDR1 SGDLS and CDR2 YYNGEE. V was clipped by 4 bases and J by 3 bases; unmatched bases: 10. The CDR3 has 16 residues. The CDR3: CASSKRLADAKETQYF. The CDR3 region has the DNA TGTGCCAGCAGCAAACGACTAGCGGACGCGAAAGAGACCCAGTACTTC.

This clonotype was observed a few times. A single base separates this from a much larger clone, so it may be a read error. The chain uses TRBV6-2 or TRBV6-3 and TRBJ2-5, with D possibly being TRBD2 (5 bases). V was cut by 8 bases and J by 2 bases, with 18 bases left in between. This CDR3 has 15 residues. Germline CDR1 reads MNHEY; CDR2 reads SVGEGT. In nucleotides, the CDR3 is TGTGCCAGCCAAAGTAATTCCCGGAGGCAAGAGACCCAGTACTTC. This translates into CASQSNSRRQETQYF.

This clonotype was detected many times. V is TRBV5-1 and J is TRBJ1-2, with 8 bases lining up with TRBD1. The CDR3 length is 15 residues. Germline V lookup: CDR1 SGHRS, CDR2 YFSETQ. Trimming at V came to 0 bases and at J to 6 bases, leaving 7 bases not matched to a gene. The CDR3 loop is CASSLEAGGANGYTF. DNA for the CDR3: TGCGCCAGCAGCTTGGAGGCAGGGGGCGCAAATGGCTACACCTTC.

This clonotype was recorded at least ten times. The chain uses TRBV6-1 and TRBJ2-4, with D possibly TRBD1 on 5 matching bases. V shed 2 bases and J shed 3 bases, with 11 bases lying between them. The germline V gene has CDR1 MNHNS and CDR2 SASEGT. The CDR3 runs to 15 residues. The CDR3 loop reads CASSEQTAGKNIQYF. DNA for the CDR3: TGTGCCAGCAGTGAACAGACAGCCGGCAAAAACATTCAGTACTTC.

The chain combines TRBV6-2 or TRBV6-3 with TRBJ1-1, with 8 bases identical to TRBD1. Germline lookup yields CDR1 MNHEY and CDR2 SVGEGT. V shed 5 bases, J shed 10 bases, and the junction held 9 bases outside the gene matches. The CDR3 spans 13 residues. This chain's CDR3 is CASSPRQGLVAFF. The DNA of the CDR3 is TGTGCCAGCAGTCCCCGACAGGGGTTGGTAGCTTTCTTT.

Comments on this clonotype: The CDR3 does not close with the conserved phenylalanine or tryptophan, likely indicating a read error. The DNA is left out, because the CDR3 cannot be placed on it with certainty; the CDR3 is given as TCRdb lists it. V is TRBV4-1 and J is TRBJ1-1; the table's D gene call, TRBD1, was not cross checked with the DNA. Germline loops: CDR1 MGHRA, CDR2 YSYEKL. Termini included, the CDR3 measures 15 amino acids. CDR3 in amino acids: CASGGGFFMNTEACL.

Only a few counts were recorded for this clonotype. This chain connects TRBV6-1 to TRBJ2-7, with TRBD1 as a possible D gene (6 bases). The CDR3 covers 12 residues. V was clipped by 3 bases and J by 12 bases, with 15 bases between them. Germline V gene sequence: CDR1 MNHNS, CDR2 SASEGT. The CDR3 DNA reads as TGTGCCAGCAGTGAGCCCGCAGGGGCCCCGTACTTC. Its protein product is CASSEPAGAPYF.

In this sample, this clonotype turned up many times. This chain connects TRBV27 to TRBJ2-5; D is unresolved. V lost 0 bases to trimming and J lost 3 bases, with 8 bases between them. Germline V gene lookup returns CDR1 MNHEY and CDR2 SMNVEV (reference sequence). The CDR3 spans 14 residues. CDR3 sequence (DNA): TGTGCCAGCAGTTTATCCGGCGGAAAAGAGACCCAGTACTTC. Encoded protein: CASSLSGGKETQYF.

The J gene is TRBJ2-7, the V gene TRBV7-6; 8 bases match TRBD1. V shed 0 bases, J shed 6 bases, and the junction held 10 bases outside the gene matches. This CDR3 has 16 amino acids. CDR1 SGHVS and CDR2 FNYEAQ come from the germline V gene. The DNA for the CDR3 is TGTGCCAGCAGCTTAGCACCGGACAGGGCAGGGTCCGAGCAGTACTTC. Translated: CASSLAPDRAGSEQYF. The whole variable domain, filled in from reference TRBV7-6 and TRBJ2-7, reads GAGVSQSPRYKVTKRGQDVALRCDPISGHVSLYWYRQALGQGPEFLTYFNYEAQQDKSGLPNDRFSAERPEGSISTLTIQRTEQRDSAMYRCASSLAPDRAGSEQYFGPGTRLTVT.

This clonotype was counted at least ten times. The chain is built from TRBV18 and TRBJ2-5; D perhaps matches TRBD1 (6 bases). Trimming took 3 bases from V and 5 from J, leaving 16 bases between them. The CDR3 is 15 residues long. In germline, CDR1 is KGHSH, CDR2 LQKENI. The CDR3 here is CASSPLGQSRETQYF. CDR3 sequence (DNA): TGTGCCAGCTCACCTCTCGGACAGTCCCGGGAGACCCAGTACTTC.

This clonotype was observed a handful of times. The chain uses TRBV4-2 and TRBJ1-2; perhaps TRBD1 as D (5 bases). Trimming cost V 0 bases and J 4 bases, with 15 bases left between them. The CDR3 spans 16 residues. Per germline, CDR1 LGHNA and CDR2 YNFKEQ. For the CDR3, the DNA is TGTGCCAGCAGCCAAGATCACGCCAGTGGGGCCTATGGCTACACCTTC. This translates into CASSQDHASGAYGYTF.

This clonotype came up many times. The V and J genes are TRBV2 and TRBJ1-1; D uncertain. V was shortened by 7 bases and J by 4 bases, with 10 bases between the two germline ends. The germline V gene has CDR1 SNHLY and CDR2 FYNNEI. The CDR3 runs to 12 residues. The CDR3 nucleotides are TGTGCCAGCATGACGGGCCTCACTGAAGCTTTCTTT. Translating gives CASMTGLTEAFF.

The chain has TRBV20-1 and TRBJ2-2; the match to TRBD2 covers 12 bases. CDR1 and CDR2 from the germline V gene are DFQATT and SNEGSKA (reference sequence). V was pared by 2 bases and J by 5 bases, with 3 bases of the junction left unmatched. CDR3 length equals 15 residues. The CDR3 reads CSARLAGGGTGELFF. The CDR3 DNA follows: TGCAGTGCTAGACTAGCGGGAGGGGGGACCGGGGAGCTGTTTTTT.

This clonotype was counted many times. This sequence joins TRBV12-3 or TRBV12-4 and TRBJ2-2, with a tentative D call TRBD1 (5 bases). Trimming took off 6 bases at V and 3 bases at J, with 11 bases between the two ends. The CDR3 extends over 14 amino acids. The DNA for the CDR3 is TGTGCCAGCAGAGCCAGGGAACACACCGGGGAGCTGTTTTTT. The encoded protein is CASRAREHTGELFF.

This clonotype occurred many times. The CDR3 reads CASSVGTDGNTIYF. The CDR3 DNA is TGCGCCAGCAGCGTCGGGACAGATGGAAACACCATATATTTT. J is TRBJ1-3 and V is TRBV5-1, with 7 positions matching TRBD1. The CDR3 runs 14 residues. CDR1 is SGHRS, CDR2 YFSETQ, per germline. With V trimmed by 4 bases and J by 3 bases, 4 bases remained unmatched.

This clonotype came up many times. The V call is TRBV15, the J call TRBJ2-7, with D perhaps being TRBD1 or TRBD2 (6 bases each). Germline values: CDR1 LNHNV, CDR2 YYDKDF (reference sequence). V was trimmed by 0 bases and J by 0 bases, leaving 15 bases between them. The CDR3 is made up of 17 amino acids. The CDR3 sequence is CATSRERGHLYSYEQYF. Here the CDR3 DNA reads TGTGCCACCAGCAGAGAGCGGGGACACCTCTACTCCTACGAGCAGTACTTC.

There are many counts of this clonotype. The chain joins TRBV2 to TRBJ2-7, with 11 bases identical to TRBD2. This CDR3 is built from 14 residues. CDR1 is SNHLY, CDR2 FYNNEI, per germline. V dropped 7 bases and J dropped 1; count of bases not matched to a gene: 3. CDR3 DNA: TGTGCCAGCACCGGGACTAGCGGTTCCTACGAGCAGTACTTC. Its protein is CASTGTSGSYEQYF. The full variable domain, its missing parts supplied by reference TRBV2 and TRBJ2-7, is EPEVTQTPSHQVTQMGQEVILRCVPISNHLYFYWYRQILGQKVEFLVSFYNNEISEKSEIFDDQFSVERPDGSNFTLKIRSTKLEDSAMYFCASTGTSGSYEQYFGPGTRLTVT.

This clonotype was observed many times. The DNA of the CDR3 is TGTGCCAGCAGGCTGACAGGGGACGGGGAGCTGTTTTTT. Its protein product is CASRLTGDGELFF. This chain joins TRBV2 and TRBJ2-2; the match to TRBD1 covers 8 bases. The CDR3 runs 13 residues. With V trimmed by 6 bases and J by 7 bases, 4 bases remained unmatched. Germline V lookup: CDR1 SNHLY, CDR2 FYNNEI.

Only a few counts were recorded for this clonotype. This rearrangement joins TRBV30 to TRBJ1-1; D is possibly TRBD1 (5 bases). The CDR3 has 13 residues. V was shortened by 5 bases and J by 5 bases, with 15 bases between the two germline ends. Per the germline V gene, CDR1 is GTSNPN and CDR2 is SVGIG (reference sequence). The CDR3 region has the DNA TGTGCCTGGTGGGGGTATCGATTAACTGAAGCTTTCTTT. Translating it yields CAWWGYRLTEAFF.